These 8 T cell receptor beta chains share one sample of origin, sequenced in a study of graft-versus-host responses after intestinal transplantation. Repertoires were generated with immunoSEQ multiplex PCR, while TCRdb's copy carries only in-frame clones and drops some. The data contain some 55,000 clones, about 90% of them singletons. The source was PBMCs, collected about 93 weeks after intestinal transplant. These receptors were obtained from a human patient who received an intestinal transplant, so some T cells may come from the graft donor.

The chain combines TRBV5-4 with TRBJ2-7; D is uncertain. Germline loops: CDR1 SGHNT, CDR2 YYREEE (reference sequence). The CDR3 contains 15 residues. Trimming took off 3 bases at V and 0 bases at J, with 13 bases between the two ends. As DNA, the CDR3 is TGTGCCAGCAGCTATCTGGGTACCTACTCCTACGAGCAGTACTTC. Translation: CASSYLGTYSYEQYF.

The rearrangement links TRBV14 to TRBJ2-7; D not certain. Trimming removed 1 base from V and 0 bases from J, with 7 bases in between. CDR1 is SGHDN and CDR2 is FVKESK in the germline V gene. This CDR3 spans 14 amino acids. In nucleotides, the CDR3 is TGTGCCAGCAGCCAAGGTATGAGCTCCTACGAGCAGTACTTC. Protein sequence: CASSQGMSSYEQYF. The variable domain in full, completed from reference TRBV14 and TRBJ2-7, reads EAGVTQFPSHSVIEKGQTVTLRCDPISGHDNLYWYRRVMGKEIKFLLHFVKESKQDESGMPNNRFLAERTGGTYSTLKVQPAELEDSGVYFCASSQGMSSYEQYFGPGTRLTVT.

The V call is TRBV6-1, the J call TRBJ2-7; maybe TRBD1 (5 bases). Trimming took 5 bases from V and 6 from J, leaving 11 bases between them. This CDR3 region has 12 residues. The germline CDR1 and CDR2 sequences are MNHNS and SASEGT. The CDR3 region has the DNA TGTGCCAGCAGTCTGACAGTGCGCGAGCAGTACTTC. Protein: CASSLTVREQYF.

This chain connects TRBV5-1 to TRBJ2-7, with 9 bases fitting TRBD1. Trimming cost V 5 bases and J 3 bases; bases outside gene matches: 6. This CDR3 is built from 14 residues. CDR1 and CDR2 (germline): SGHRS, YFSETQ. CDR3 nucleotide sequence: TGCGCCAGCAGTCCTTCGACAGGGGGCTACGAGCAGTACTTC. Its protein is CASSPSTGGYEQYF. The full variable domain, its missing parts supplied by reference TRBV5-1 and TRBJ2-7, is KAGVTQTPRYLIKTRGQQVTLSCSPISGHRSVSWYQQTPGQGLQFLFEYFSETQRNKGNFPGRFSGRQFSNSRSEMNVSTLELGDSALYLCASSPSTGGYEQYFGPGTRLTVT.

This chain uses TRBV2 with TRBJ1-4; D remains unclear. This CDR3 is built from 14 residues. Trimming pared 9 bases from V and 6 bases from J, leaving 17 bases between. Germline CDR1 reads SNHLY; CDR2 reads FYNNEI. Written as DNA, the CDR3 is TGTGCCAGTACCGAATTGCGGAGAGATGAAAAACTGTTTTTT. It yields the protein CASTELRRDEKLFF.

The chain carries TRBV9 and TRBJ1-1; D ambiguous. The CDR3 runs to 15 residues. The germline CDR1 and CDR2 sequences are SGDLS and YYNGEE. Trimming removed 4 bases at V and 1 base at J, with 14 bases between. The CDR3 sequence: CASSLGPSRNTEAFF. The CDR3 region has the DNA TGTGCCAGCAGCTTAGGCCCTTCCAGGAACACTGAAGCTTTCTTT.

The chain is built from TRBV10-2 and TRBJ1-2; TRBD1 is a possible D gene (6 bases). The germline gives CDR1 WSHSY, CDR2 SAAADI. The CDR3 sequence is 14 residues long. Trimming stripped 8 bases from V and 1 base from J, with 14 bases between. The CDR3 DNA reads TGCGCCAGCGCCTCCGGACAGTTTAACTATGGCTACACCTTC. This gives the protein CASASGQFNYGYTF.

The chain combines TRBV4-2 with TRBJ2-3, with D perhaps matching TRBD2 (5 bases). The CDR3 has 17 residues. Germline CDR1 is LGHNA and CDR2 is YNFKEQ. The ends were cut back, 4 bases at V and 0 bases at J, with 17 bases in the middle. The CDR3 nucleotides read TGTGCCAGCAGCCGAGGCCACCCGGGATCTAGCACAGATACGCAGTATTTT. It is translated as CASSRGHPGSSTDTQYF.